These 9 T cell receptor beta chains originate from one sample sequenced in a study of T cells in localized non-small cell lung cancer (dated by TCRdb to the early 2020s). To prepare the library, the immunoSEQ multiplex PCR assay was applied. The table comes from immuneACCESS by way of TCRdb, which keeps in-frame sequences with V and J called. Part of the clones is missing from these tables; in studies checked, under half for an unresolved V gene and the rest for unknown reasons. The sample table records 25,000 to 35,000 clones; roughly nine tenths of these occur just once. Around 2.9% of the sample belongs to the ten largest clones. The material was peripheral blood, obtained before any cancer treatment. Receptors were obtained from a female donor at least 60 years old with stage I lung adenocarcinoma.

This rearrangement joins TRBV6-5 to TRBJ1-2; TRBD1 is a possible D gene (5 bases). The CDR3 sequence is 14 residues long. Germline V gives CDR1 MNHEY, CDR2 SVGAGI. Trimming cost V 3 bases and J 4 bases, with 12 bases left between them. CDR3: CASSYSGRPYGYTF. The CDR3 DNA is TGTGCCAGCAGTTATTCGGGACGGCCCTATGGCTACACCTTC.

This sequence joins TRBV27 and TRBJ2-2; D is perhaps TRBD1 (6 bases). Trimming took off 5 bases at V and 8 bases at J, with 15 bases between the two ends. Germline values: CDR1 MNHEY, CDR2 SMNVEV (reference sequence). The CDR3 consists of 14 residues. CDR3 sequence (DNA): TGTGCCAGCAGTCGACAGGCGCCTGGGGGGGAGCTGTTTTTT. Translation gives CASSRQAPGGELFF.

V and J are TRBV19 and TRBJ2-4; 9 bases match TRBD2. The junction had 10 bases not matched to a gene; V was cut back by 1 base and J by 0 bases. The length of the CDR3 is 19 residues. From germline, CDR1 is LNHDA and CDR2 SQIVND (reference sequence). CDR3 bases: TGTGCCAGTAGTATAGGCCCAGTGCGGGAGGGCCTAGCCAAAAACATTCAGTACTTC. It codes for CASSIGPVREGLAKNIQYF.

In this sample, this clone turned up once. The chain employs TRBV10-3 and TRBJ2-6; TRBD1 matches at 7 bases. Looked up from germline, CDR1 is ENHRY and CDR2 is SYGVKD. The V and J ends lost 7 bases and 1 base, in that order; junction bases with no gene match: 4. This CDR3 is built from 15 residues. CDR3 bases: TGTGCCATCACGGGACAGCTTTCTGGGGCCAACGTCCTGACTTTC. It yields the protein CAITGQLSGANVLTF.

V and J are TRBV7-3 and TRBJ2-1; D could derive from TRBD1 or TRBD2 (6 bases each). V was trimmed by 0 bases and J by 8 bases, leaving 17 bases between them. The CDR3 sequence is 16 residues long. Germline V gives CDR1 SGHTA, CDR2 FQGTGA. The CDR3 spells CASSLTRGGGGDEQFF. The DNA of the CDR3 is TGTGCCAGCAGCTTAACGAGAGGGGGAGGTGGGGATGAGCAGTTCTTC.

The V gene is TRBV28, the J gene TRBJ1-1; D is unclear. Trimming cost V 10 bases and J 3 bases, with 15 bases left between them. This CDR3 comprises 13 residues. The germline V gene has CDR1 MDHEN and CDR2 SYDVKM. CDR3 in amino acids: CATREGGYTEAFF. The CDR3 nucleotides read TGTGCCACCCGGGAGGGCGGCTACACTGAAGCTTTCTTT.

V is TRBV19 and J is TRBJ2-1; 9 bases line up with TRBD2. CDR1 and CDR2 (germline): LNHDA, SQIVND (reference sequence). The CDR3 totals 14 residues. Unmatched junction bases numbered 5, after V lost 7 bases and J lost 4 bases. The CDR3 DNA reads TGTGCCAGTAACTTAGCGGGAGCTTACAATGAGCAGTTCTTC. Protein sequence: CASNLAGAYNEQFF.

Written as DNA, the CDR3 is TGCGCCAGCAGGTCCAGTAGCTCCTACAATGAGCAGTTCTTC. Protein product: CASRSSSSYNEQFF. The chain has TRBV4-1 and TRBJ2-1, with unresolved D. V dropped 6 bases and J dropped 0 bases, with 9 bases sitting between them. The V gene's germline CDR1 is MGHRA and CDR2 YSYEKL. There are 14 residues in the CDR3.

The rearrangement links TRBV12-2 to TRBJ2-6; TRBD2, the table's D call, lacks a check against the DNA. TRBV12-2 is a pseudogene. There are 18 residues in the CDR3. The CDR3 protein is CASRCYSSTQSRANVLTF. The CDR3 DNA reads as TGTGCAAGTCGCTGTTATAGCTCCACACAAAGTCGGGCCAACGTCCTGACTTTC.